These 7 T cell receptor beta chains originate from one sample sequenced in a study of blood T cell repertoires in COVID-19 (dated by TCRdb to about 2020). The library was generated by the immunoSEQ multiplex PCR assay. In TCRdb, the immuneACCESS table is reduced to in-frame sequences with V and J assigned. These tables do not hold every clone; where another copy was compared, an unresolved V gene accounts for under half, and the others remain unexplained. The sample has fewer than 300,000 clones on record, more than 65% of them singletons. The ten largest clones add up to around 14% of the sample. The sequenced sample consisted of peripheral blood. Receptor source: a person aged 70 to 80 with COVID-19, enrolled during active disease.

The V and J genes are TRBV5-1 and TRBJ1-1; D gene uncertain. The V gene's germline CDR1 is SGHRS and CDR2 YFSETQ. V was cut by 0 bases and J by 1 base, with 10 bases left in between. The CDR3 spans 15 residues. The CDR3 DNA sequence: TGCGCCAGCAGCTTGGGGGGTCGGGGGAACACTGAAGCTTTCTTT. This translates into CASSLGGRGNTEAFF.

This clone was seen a single time. This chain links TRBV29-1 with TRBJ2-4; TRBD2 agrees at 11 bases. The trim removed 6 bases at V and 0 bases at J, leaving 1 base unmatched. CDR3 length: 14 residues. Per the germline V gene, CDR1 is SQVTM and CDR2 is ANQGSEA. Here the CDR3 DNA reads TGCAGCGTGACTAGCGGGGTAGCCAAAAACATTCAGTACTTC. This sequence encodes CSVTSGVAKNIQYF.

The chain carries TRBV5-3 and TRBJ1-2; a weak D match, TRBD1 (6 bases). TRBV5-3 is flagged as an ORF with uncertain function. The V end lost 4 bases, the J end lost 6 bases, and 13 bases lay between the germline ends. The CDR3 runs 13 residues. The CDR3 DNA reads TGTGCCAGAAGCGAACAGGGTACCGATGGCTACACCTTC. Translated: CARSEQGTDGYTF.

The CDR3 protein is CASRGRSSYNEQFF. The CDR3 region has the DNA TGTGCCAGCCGGGGAAGGAGCTCCTACAATGAGCAGTTCTTC. The chain carries TRBV6-6 and TRBJ2-1, with D perhaps TRBD2 (5 bases). The germline CDR1 and CDR2 sequences are MNHNY and SVGAGI (reference sequence). This CDR3 is 14 amino acids long. The ends were cut back, 8 bases at V and 0 bases at J, with 11 bases in the middle.

The chain carries TRBV10-3 and TRBJ1-3; 9 bases agree with TRBD1. V shed 10 bases, J shed 4 bases, and the junction held 8 bases outside the gene matches. Germline-derived CDR1 and CDR2 are ENHRY and SYGVKD. This CDR3 is 14 amino acids long. CDR3 nucleotides: TGTGCCACACGATTTACAGGGGGCGGAAACACCATATATTTT. Protein product: CATRFTGGGNTIYF.

This rearrangement joins TRBV6-1 to TRBJ1-6; D is perhaps TRBD1 (6 bases). V shed 4 bases and J shed 6 bases, with 22 bases lying between them. Germline CDR1 reads MNHNS; CDR2 reads SASEGT. The CDR3 totals 18 residues. CDR3 amino acids: CASSVGGGREDFNSPLHF. The CDR3 bases are TGTGCCAGCAGTGTAGGGGGGGGCAGGGAGGATTTTAATTCACCCCTCCACTTT.

The CDR3 here is CASSQEGGTFANYGYTF. In DNA form, the CDR3 reads TGTGCCAGCAGCCAAGAGGGGGGGACGTTCGCTAACTATGGCTACACCTTC. The J gene is TRBJ1-2, the V gene TRBV4-2, with D maybe TRBD1 (5 bases). CDR1 is LGHNA, CDR2 YNFKEQ, per germline. The CDR3 has 17 amino acids. The germline V and J ends were trimmed by 0 bases and 0 bases, with 14 bases remaining between them.